The clone carrying this TCR beta chain was recorded a few times. The data were produced by immunoSEQ multiplex PCR, yet TCRdb's version contains in-frame clones alone and is incomplete. The sample includes about 120,000 clones, 78% of them seen just once. This sample was included in a study of blood T cell repertoires in COVID-19. For the study at large: From T cells, B-cell-depleted T cells, or PBMCs came the material, which was cDNA or gDNA.

V lost 0 bases to trimming and J lost 6 bases; unmatched junction nucleotides: 7. The CDR3 runs 16 residues. Germline CDR1 reads SGHDT; CDR2 reads YYEEEE. The sequence was obtained from a man aged 65-85 years with acute or convalescent COVID-19. This chain joins TRBV5-6 and TRBJ2-1, with 9 bases fitting TRBD2. Sequences were obtained from peripheral blood. As DNA, the CDR3 is TGTGCCAGCAGCTTGGATAAGGTAGCGGGGGTCAATGAGCAGTTCTTC. Its protein is CASSLDKVAGVNEQFF.